These 17 T cell receptor beta chains came from one sample sequenced in a study of early stage breast cancer tumors. The table came from immunoSEQ multiplex PCR; TCRdb's copy has only in-frame clones and leaves some out. Altogether 25,000 to 30,000 clones are present, around 70% being singletons, with the ten largest covering approximately 35%. The sequenced sample consisted of blood. The source of these receptors is a person aged 45-65 years with breast cancer.

This chain connects TRBV2 to TRBJ1-5; D call uncertain. Between the trimmed V and J ends, which lost 1 base and 7 bases, there was a span of 14 bases. The CDR3 runs to 15 residues. From germline, CDR1 is SNHLY and CDR2 FYNNEI. CDR3 loop: CASSEGRGGRQPQHF. CDR3 DNA sequence: TGTGCCAGCAGTGAAGGGCGAGGTGGTAGACAGCCCCAGCATTTT.

The rearrangement joins TRBV30 to TRBJ1-1, with D uncertain. The germline V gene encodes CDR1 GTSNPN and CDR2 SVGIG (reference sequence). V was pared by 1 base and J by 2 bases, with 8 bases between. This CDR3 has 13 residues. This CDR3 reads CAWSEDVNTEAFF. The CDR3 DNA sequence: TGTGCCTGGAGTGAGGACGTAAACACTGAAGCTTTCTTT.

This clone was seen only a few times. V is TRBV5-4 and J is TRBJ2-1; D gene unclear. CDR1 is SGHNT, CDR2 YYREEE, per germline (reference sequence). V lost 4 bases to trimming and J lost 0 bases, with 17 bases between them. The CDR3 runs 17 residues. Written as DNA, the CDR3 is TGTGCCAGCAGCCAAGATCTCGGCTTTAGCTCCTACAATGAGCAGTTCTTC. Its protein is CASSQDLGFSSYNEQFF.

The V call is TRBV19, the J call TRBJ1-5, with D maybe TRBD1 (5 bases). Trimming pared 7 bases from V and 1 base from J, leaving 17 bases between. The CDR3 extends over 16 amino acids. CDR1 is LNHDA and CDR2 is SQIVND in the germline V gene (reference sequence). CDR3 protein: CASILAGTWSNQPQHF. In nucleotides, the CDR3 is TGTGCCAGTATATTAGCAGGGACCTGGAGCAATCAGCCCCAGCATTTT.

The chain uses TRBV7-9 and TRBJ2-3; 9 bases match TRBD2. Germline CDR1 and CDR2: SEHNR and FQNEAQ (reference sequence). This CDR3 has 15 amino acids. With V trimmed by 6 bases and J by 2 bases, 6 bases remained unmatched. In nucleotides, the CDR3 is TGTGCCAGCAGTTCCTCTAGCGGGACCACAGATACGCAGTATTTT. It encodes CASSSSSGTTDTQYF.

CDR3 coding DNA: TGTGCCATCAGTGGGATGAACACTGAAGCTTTCTTT. As protein: CAISGMNTEAFF. The rearrangement links TRBV10-3 to TRBJ1-1; D is uncertain. V was clipped by 4 bases and J by 0 bases, with 3 bases between them. There are 12 residues in the CDR3. Germline CDR1 is ENHRY and CDR2 is SYGVKD.

The V and J genes are TRBV9 and TRBJ2-5; TRBD1 aligns across 7 bases. The V and J ends lost 0 bases and 1 base, in that order; junction bases with no gene match: 3. The CDR3 is 15 residues long. Germline assignment: CDR1 SGDLS and CDR2 YYNGEE. The DNA of the CDR3 is TGTGCCAGCAGCGTAGGGTCAGGGGGCCAAGAGACCCAGTACTTC. It encodes CASSVGSGGQETQYF.

V gene TRBV5-6 combines with J gene TRBJ1-1; 7 bases align to TRBD1. The J segment lost 5 bases and the V segment lost 3 bases, leaving 1 base of the junction unmatched. The CDR3 is made up of 12 amino acids. Germline values: CDR1 SGHDT, CDR2 YYEEEE. This CDR3 is CASSSGGTEAFF. CDR3 nucleotides: TGTGCCAGCAGCTCAGGGGGAACTGAAGCTTTCTTT.

This clone has only a few counts. The rearrangement joins TRBV30 to TRBJ1-2; D is undetermined. Trimming shortened V by 0 bases and J by 8 bases, and 13 bases separated the two germline ends. The CDR3 consists of 13 residues. CDR1 is GTSNPN and CDR2 is SVGIG in the germline V gene (reference sequence). This CDR3 reads CAWSVSGLSGYTF. CDR3 sequence (DNA): TGTGCCTGGAGTGTTTCGGGCCTTAGCGGCTACACCTTC.

The rearrangement uses TRBV2 and TRBJ2-7, with D maybe TRBD1 (6 bases). CDR1 and CDR2 from the germline V gene are SNHLY and FYNNEI. Between the trimmed V and J ends, which lost 8 bases and 7 bases, there was a span of 18 bases. The CDR3 has 13 residues. The CDR3 DNA is TGTGCCAGCTTGGGGGACACCATAAGAGAGCAGTACTTC. Amino acid sequence: CASLGDTIREQYF. Together with reference TRBV2 and TRBJ2-7, the CDR3 gives the full variable domain: EPEVTQTPSHQVTQMGQEVILRCVPISNHLYFYWYRQILGQKVEFLVSFYNNEISEKSEIFDDQFSVERPDGSNFTLKIRSTKLEDSAMYFCASLGDTIREQYFGPGTRLTVT.

This clone has just a few counts. The chain recombines TRBV2 with TRBJ1-3, with TRBD1 identical over 9 bases. This CDR3 has 13 residues. J lost 8 bases, V lost 5 bases, and 4 bases had no gene match. From germline, CDR1 is SNHLY and CDR2 FYNNEI. The CDR3 region is CASSSRQGDTIYF. The DNA of the CDR3 is TGTGCCAGCAGTAGCCGACAGGGGGACACCATATATTTT.

V and J are TRBV2 and TRBJ2-2, with D possibly being TRBD1 or TRBD2 (5 bases each). Germline V gene data show CDR1 as SNHLY and CDR2 as FYNNEI. The CDR3 consists of 15 residues. Trimming pared 6 bases from V and 5 bases from J, leaving 16 bases between. The CDR3 region is CASRPGLGMTGELFF. In DNA, the CDR3 is TGTGCCAGCAGGCCGGGGCTGGGTATGACCGGGGAGCTGTTTTTT.

The V call is TRBV6-1, the J call TRBJ2-3; 8 bases fit TRBD1. The length of the CDR3 is 19 residues. The germline CDR1 and CDR2 sequences are MNHNS and SASEGT. V lost 4 bases and J lost 3; bases outside the gene matches: 18. The CDR3 DNA follows: TGTGCCAGCAGTGGGGTGACGGGACAGGTTATCTCAGGGACAGATACGCAGTATTTT. This translates into CASSGVTGQVISGTDTQYF.

In its sample, this clone was seen once. This sequence joins TRBV7-9 and TRBJ2-7; D gene uncertain. The CDR3 sequence is 12 residues long. The V gene lost 5 bases and the J gene lost 4 bases, with 9 bases spanning the gap. CDR1 is SEHNR, CDR2 FQNEAQ, per germline (reference sequence). The CDR3 DNA reads as TGTGCCAGCAGCCCCCCGTCGTACGAGCAGTACTTC. It encodes CASSPPSYEQYF.

This clone has a single count. The chain has TRBV23-1 and TRBJ1-2; the D gene is possibly TRBD1 (6 bases). TRBV23-1 is an ORF for which the function is uncertain. The V end lost 2 bases, the J end lost 3 bases, and 10 bases lay between the germline ends. This CDR3 region has 14 residues. This CDR3 reads CASSQAGDDYGYTF. Written as DNA, the CDR3 is TGCGCCAGCAGTCAAGCAGGGGACGACTATGGCTACACCTTC.

The rearrangement links TRBV5-4 to TRBJ2-5, with 8 bases lining up with TRBD2. The CDR3 spans 18 residues. The J segment lost 5 bases and the V segment lost 1 base, leaving 16 bases of the junction unmatched. The germline V gene has CDR1 SGHNT and CDR2 YYREEE (reference sequence). The CDR3 reads CASSLSYGIAGRWETQYF. DNA of the CDR3: TGTGCCAGCAGCTTGAGCTACGGGATAGCGGGACGGTGGGAGACCCAGTACTTC.

The chain has TRBV5-1 and TRBJ2-7; 9 nucleotides agree with TRBD1. V lost 2 bases to trimming and J lost 1 base; unmatched junction nucleotides: 7. This CDR3 is 16 amino acids long. Germline CDR1 SGHRS, CDR2 YFSETQ. DNA of the CDR3: TGCGCCAGCAGCTTCCGGACAGGGGAGAAGTCCTACGAGCAGTACTTC. This translates into CASSFRTGEKSYEQYF.